What follows describes a single T cell receptor beta chain. Antigen: not known. This sample was included in a study of human CD8 memory T cell subsets. The CDR3 runs 16 residues. The germline CDR1 and CDR2 sequences are SQVTM and ANQGSEA. UMI-labeled 5' RACE produced the TCR beta libraries. TCRdb reprocessed the 5' RACE reads and keeps a single row for each CDR3 protein, giving no DNA. The listing contains about 9,000 distinct CDR3 sequences. Study-level points and caveats: From the Chao1 estimates, stem-like memory T cells appeared to be more diverse than precursor exhausted T cells. Only minimal overlap was seen between the stem-like memory and the precursor exhausted T cell repertoires.

The identity of TPEX cells was that of CCR7+ PD-1+ TIGIT+ early memory CD8+ T cells with exhausted-like traits. PBMC were sourced from healthy-donor buffy coats. It was by negative magnetic separation that total CD8+ T cells were enriched. This chain uses TRBV29-1 with TRBJ2-1. This receptor was obtained from a human donor in good health. Specimen: CD8+ T cells from PBMCs. CDR3 amino acids: CSVEDPDSDSYNEQFF.